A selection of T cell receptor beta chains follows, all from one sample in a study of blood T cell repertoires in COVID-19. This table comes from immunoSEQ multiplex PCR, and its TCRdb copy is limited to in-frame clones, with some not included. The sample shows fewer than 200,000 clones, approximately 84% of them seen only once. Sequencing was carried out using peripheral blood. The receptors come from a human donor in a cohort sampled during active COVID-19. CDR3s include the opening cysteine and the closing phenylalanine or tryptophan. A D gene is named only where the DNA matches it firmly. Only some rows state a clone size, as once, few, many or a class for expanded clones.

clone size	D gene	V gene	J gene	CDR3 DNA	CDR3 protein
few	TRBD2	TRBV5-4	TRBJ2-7	TGTGCCAGCAGTTCGGGACTAGCGAACTACGAGCAGTACTTC	CASSSGLANYEQYF
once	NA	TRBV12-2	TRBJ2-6	TGTGCAAGTCGCCCCAGGGCCAACTCTGGGGCCAACGTCCTGACTTTC	CASRPRANSGANVLTF
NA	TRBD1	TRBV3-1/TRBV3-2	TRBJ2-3	TGTGCCAGCAGCCCAAAGACAGGGAAGGGGACAGATACGCAGTATTTT	CASSPKTGKGTDTQYF
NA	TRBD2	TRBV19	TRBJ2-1	TGTGCCAGTAGCCTTAGCGGGGGGGCTACTGAGCAGTTCTTC	CASSLSGGATEQFF
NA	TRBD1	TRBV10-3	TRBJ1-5	TGTGCCATCAGTGGGACAGGGGGCGGTCAGCCCCAGCATTTT	CAISGTGGGQPQHF
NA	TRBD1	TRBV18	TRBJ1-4	TGTGCCAGCTCACGGACAGGTGGCGGAGCGGGTGAAAAACTGTTTTTT	CASSRTGGGAGEKLFF
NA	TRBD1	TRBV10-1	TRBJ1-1	TGCGCCAGCAGTTCGGGACAGGGGACGAAGGACACTGAAGCTTTCTTT	CASSSGQGTKDTEAFF
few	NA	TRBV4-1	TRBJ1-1	TGCGCCAGCACCGACGGACATTCGAACACTGAAGCTTTCTTT	CASTDGHSNTEAFF
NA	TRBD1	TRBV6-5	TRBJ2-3	TGTGCCAGCAGTTACCACGACAGGGGTGGGACAGATACGCAGTATTTT	CASSYHDRGGTDTQYF
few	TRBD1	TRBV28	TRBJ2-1	TGTGCCAGCAGATGGGGACAGATTAACAATGAGCAGTTCTTC	CASRWGQINNEQFF
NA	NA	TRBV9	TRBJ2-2	TGTGCCAGCAGCGTAGTCCGCGGGGACCCGAACACCGGGGAGCTGTTTTTT	CASSVVRGDPNTGELFF
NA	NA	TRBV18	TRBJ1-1	TGTGCCAGCTCACGACAGACCACTGAAGCTTTCTTT	CASSRQTTEAFF
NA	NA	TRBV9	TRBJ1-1	TGTGCCAGCAGCCCGGGACATTCGAACACTGAAGCTTTCTTT	CASSPGHSNTEAFF
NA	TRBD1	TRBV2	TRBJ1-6	TGTGCCAGCAGTGAAGCCTGGGACAGGGGATATTCACCCCTCCACTTT	CASSEAWDRGYSPLHF
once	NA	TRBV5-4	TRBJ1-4	TGTGCCAGCAGCTTGGGCGGGGACCGAGAGTCAAAACTGTTTTTT	CASSLGGDRESKLFF
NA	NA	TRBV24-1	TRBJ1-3	TGTGCCATCCCTTCTAACGGGTACTCTGGAAACACCATATATTTT	CAIPSNGYSGNTIYF
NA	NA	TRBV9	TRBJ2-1	TGTGCCAGCAGCCCCTCTCCGGGTGACAATGAGCAGTTCTTC	CASSPSPGDNEQFF
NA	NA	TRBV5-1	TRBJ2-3	TGCGCCAGCAGCTTGGTGCAGGGAAGAGATACGCAGTATTTT	CASSLVQGRDTQYF
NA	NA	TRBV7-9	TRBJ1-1	TGTGCCAGCAGTGGACTGAGGTGGAACACTGAAGCTTTCTTT	CASSGLRWNTEAFF
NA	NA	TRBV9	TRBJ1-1	TGTGCCAGCAGCGTAGTAAGGGGCATGAACACTGAAGCTTTCTTT	CASSVVRGMNTEAFF
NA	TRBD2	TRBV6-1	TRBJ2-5	TGTGCCAGCAGTGAAGCCGCTAGCGGGGGACAAGAGACCCAGTACTTC	CASSEAASGGQETQYF
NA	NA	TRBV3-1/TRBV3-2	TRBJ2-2	TGTGCCAGCAGCCAACAGTGGGCCACCGGGGAGCTGTTTTTT	CASSQQWATGELFF
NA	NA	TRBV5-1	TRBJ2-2	TGCGCCAGCAGACTCGCGAACACCGGGGAGCTGTTTTTT	CASRLANTGELFF
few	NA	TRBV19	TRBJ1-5	TGTGCCAGTAATCAACAGGGATATCAGCCCCAGCATTTT	CASNQQGYQPQHF
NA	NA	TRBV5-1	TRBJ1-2	TGCGCCAGCAGCTTGGAACAGGCTGACTATGGCTACACCTTC	CASSLEQADYGYTF
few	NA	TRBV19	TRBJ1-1	TGTGCCAGTAGTTTGATCCCGGGATCTGCGGTATTCGGTACTGAAGCTTTCTTT	CASSLIPGSAVFGTEAFF
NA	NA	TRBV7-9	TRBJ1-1	TGTGCCAGCAGCTTAGGGAGGGCCACTGAAGCTTTCTTT	CASSLGRATEAFF